The 5 T cell receptor beta chains presented below share a single source sample, sequenced in a study of T cells in Graves' hyperthyroidism and ophthalmopathy. Authors of the study amplified TCR beta CDR3 regions from RNA transcripts. The HTBI primer set was used in a first-round RT-PCR of the TCR CDR3. TCRdb redid the calling of the multiplex PCR reads with MiXCR, one entry per CDR3 protein. Counted here are around 600,000 distinct CDR3 sequences, over 40% occurring once; the ten biggest clones make up about 7%. The sequenced material came from peripheral blood or thyroid tissue (not recorded which). These receptors were obtained from an adult man with Graves' disease, either hyperthyroidism or ophthalmopathy (not recorded which).

The V and J genes are TRBV2 and TRBJ2-7; D might be TRBD1 (6 bases). V shed 4 bases and J shed 5 bases, with 12 bases lying between them. The CDR3 consists of 13 residues. The germline CDR1 and CDR2 sequences are SNHLY and FYNNEI. The CDR3 DNA reads TGTGCCAGCAGTGCGTCGACAGGCCACGAGCAGTACTTC. This translates into CASSASTGHEQYF. The variable domain in full, completed from reference TRBV2 and TRBJ2-7, reads EPEVTQTPSHQVTQMGQEVILRCVPISNHLYFYWYRQILGQKVEFLVSFYNNEISEKSEIFDDQFSVERPDGSNFTLKIRSTKLEDSAMYFCASSASTGHEQYFGPGTRLTVT.

The rearrangement uses TRBV7-9 and TRBJ1-1, with D possibly being TRBD1 (6 bases). Trimming pared 5 bases from V and 1 base from J, leaving 14 bases between. Germline V gene lookup returns CDR1 SEHNR and CDR2 FQNEAQ (reference sequence). There are 15 residues in the CDR3. The CDR3 DNA follows: TGTGCCAGCAGCGTAGACAGGTCCCCGAACACTGAAGCTTTCTTT. It is translated as CASSVDRSPNTEAFF. The variable domain in full, completed from reference TRBV7-9 and TRBJ1-1, reads DTGVSQNPRHKITKRGQNVTFRCDPISEHNRLYWYRQTLGQGPEFLTYFQNEAQLEKSRLLSDRFSAERPKGSFSTLEIQRTEQGDSAMYLCASSVDRSPNTEAFFGQGTRLTVV.

This clonotype was found a few times. The chain couples TRBV7-9 to TRBJ1-2; D might be TRBD1 (6 bases). CDR3 length: 13 residues. CDR1 and CDR2 (germline): SEHNR, FQNEAQ (reference sequence). V was trimmed by 6 bases and J by 7 bases, leaving 15 bases between them. The CDR3 region has the DNA TGTGCCAGCAGACCACAGGGAATTTTTGGCTACACCTTC. It translates to CASRPQGIFGYTF. The variable domain in full, completed from reference TRBV7-9 and TRBJ1-2, reads DTGVSQNPRHKITKRGQNVTFRCDPISEHNRLYWYRQTLGQGPEFLTYFQNEAQLEKSRLLSDRFSAERPKGSFSTLEIQRTEQGDSAMYLCASRPQGIFGYTFGSGTRLTVV.

Remarks on this clonotype: The germline gene is not matched at one end of the junction; a read error may be the cause. This chain connects TRBV25-1 to TRBJ1-3; D is unclear. The CDR3 sequence is 14 residues long. In germline, CDR1 is MGHDK, CDR2 SYGVNS. The CDR3, as DNA: TGTGCCAGCAGTGCCACGGACGGAGGAAACACCATGTATTTT. This translates into CASSATDGGNTMYF.

The genes are TRBV24-1 and TRBJ1-5; perhaps TRBD1 as D (5 bases). This CDR3 spans 16 amino acids. The germline V gene encodes CDR1 KGHDR and CDR2 SFDVKD. V shed 5 bases and J shed 7 bases, with 20 bases lying between them. The CDR3 sequence is CATSAENTGGYQPQHF. CDR3 in DNA: TGTGCCACCAGTGCCGAGAACACCGGGGGGTACCAGCCCCAGCATTTT.